The 23 T cell receptor beta chains listed next were all sequenced from one sample in a study of CD4 T cells in relation to SARS-CoV-2 and coronaviruses. These TCRs' antigens remain unknown. Only in-frame clones appear in the TCRdb table, and some are missing; sequencing was by immunoSEQ multiplex PCR. The profile shows about 36,000 clones, roughly 83% of them singletons. Specimen: naive CD4+ T cells from PBMCs, cultured in vitro. The subset is: naive CD4+ T cells isolated by negative enrichment. The source of these receptors is an adult with COVID-19.

The chain uses TRBV2 and TRBJ2-3; 11 nucleotides match TRBD2. Germline lookup yields CDR1 SNHLY and CDR2 FYNNEI. This CDR3 comprises 15 residues. Trimming removed 8 bases from V and 3 bases from J; junction bases left unmatched: 7. The chain's CDR3 is CASETSGRGTDTQYF. The CDR3 nucleotides read TGTGCCAGCGAAACTAGCGGGAGAGGAACAGATACGCAGTATTTT.

This chain connects TRBV2 to TRBJ1-3; D gene unclear. Germline loops: CDR1 SNHLY, CDR2 FYNNEI. V lost 3 bases and J lost 0, with 9 bases in between. There are 15 residues in the CDR3. DNA for the CDR3: TGTGCCAGCAGTGAGCCGGCCTACTCTGGAAACACCATATATTTT. Translation gives CASSEPAYSGNTIYF.

V and J are TRBV30 and TRBJ1-5, with D maybe TRBD1 (5 bases). There are 14 residues in the CDR3. Trimming stripped 3 bases from V and 3 bases from J, with 12 bases between. Germline assignment: CDR1 GTSNPN and CDR2 SVGIG (reference sequence). CDR3 amino acids: CAWSGGDPNQPQHF. DNA of the CDR3: TGTGCCTGGAGCGGCGGGGACCCCAATCAGCCCCAGCATTTT.

The chain is built from TRBV29-1 and TRBJ2-5, with 7 positions matching TRBD2. In germline, CDR1 is SQVTM, CDR2 ANQGSEA. The CDR3 is 15 residues long. The V gene end was trimmed by 0 bases and the J gene end by 5 bases; junction bases not matched to a gene: 9. CDR3 coding DNA: TGCAGCGTTGAAGATCCCGAGGGAGGGTGGGAGACCCAGTACTTC. It yields the protein CSVEDPEGGWETQYF.

The rearrangement links TRBV19 to TRBJ2-7; D is unclear. The CDR3 covers 14 residues. From germline, CDR1 is LNHDA and CDR2 SQIVND (reference sequence). Trimming took 5 bases from V and 0 from J, leaving 11 bases between them. This CDR3 reads CASSLLGTSYEQYF. The CDR3 coding sequence is TGTGCCAGTAGTCTGCTAGGTACCTCCTACGAGCAGTACTTC. The full variable domain, completed using reference TRBV19 and TRBJ2-7, is DGGITQSPKYLFRKEGQNVTLSCEQNLNHDAMYWYRQDPGQGLRLIYYSQIVNDFQKGDIAEGYSVSREKKESFPLTVTSAQKNPTAFYLCASSLLGTSYEQYFGPGTRLTVT.

The V call is TRBV7-9, the J call TRBJ2-3, with D tentatively TRBD1 (5 bases). Germline V gene lookup returns CDR1 SEHNR and CDR2 FQNEAQ (reference sequence). The CDR3 length is 11 residues. Deletions cut 1 base from V and 10 bases from J, with 6 bases between. The CDR3 here is CASSLGGSQYF. CDR3 coding DNA: TGTGCCAGCAGCTTAGGGGGCTCGCAGTATTTT.

This clone was counted between two and nine times. V and J are TRBV28 and TRBJ2-2; TRBD2 matches 13 bases. Germline V gene sequence: CDR1 MDHEN, CDR2 SYDVKM. Trimming at V came to 5 bases and at J to 3 bases, leaving 3 bases not matched to a gene. CDR3 length: 16 amino acids. This chain's CDR3 is CASSRGLAGYTGELFF. CDR3 DNA sequence: TGTGCCAGCAGTCGGGGACTAGCGGGGTACACCGGGGAGCTGTTTTTT.

This clone was recorded only once. The rearrangement uses TRBV28 and TRBJ2-1; the D gene could be TRBD1 or TRBD2 (5 bases each). This CDR3 spans 13 amino acids. Germline V gives CDR1 MDHEN, CDR2 SYDVKM. V dropped 8 bases and J dropped 5 bases, with 13 bases sitting between them. This CDR3 is CASGDDKNNEQFF. The CDR3, as DNA: TGTGCCAGCGGGGACGACAAGAACAATGAGCAGTTCTTC.

The rearrangement joins TRBV2 to TRBJ1-5; D is undetermined. Looked up from germline, CDR1 is SNHLY and CDR2 is FYNNEI. CDR3 length: 14 residues. V gave up 5 bases and J gave up 0 bases, with 8 bases separating them. CDR3 in amino acids: CASSYQYSNQPQHF. CDR3 DNA: TGTGCCAGCAGTTATCAGTATAGCAATCAGCCCCAGCATTTT.

V gene TRBV19 combines with J gene TRBJ2-5, with 16 bases lining up with TRBD2. The length of the CDR3 is 19 residues. V gave up 5 bases and J gave up 5 bases; unmatched junction bases: 14. CDR1 and CDR2 (germline): LNHDA, SQIVND (reference sequence). Written as DNA, the CDR3 is TGTGCCAGTAGTCCGGGACTAGCGGGAGGGACGCCCCCAGGGGAGACCCAGTACTTC. This translates into CASSPGLAGGTPPGETQYF.

The rearrangement uses TRBV15 and TRBJ1-3; tentative D call: TRBD1 (5 bases). V shed 0 bases and J shed 5 bases, with 8 bases lying between them. This CDR3 is 14 amino acids long. Germline CDR1 LNHNV, CDR2 YYDKDF (reference sequence). The CDR3 DNA reads TGTGCCACCAGCAGAGACGCAGGGAGAAACACCATATATTTT. Its translation: CATSRDAGRNTIYF.

The chain links TRBV30 to TRBJ1-5; D possibly corresponds to TRBD1 (6 bases). Germline V lookup: CDR1 GTSNPN, CDR2 SVGIG (reference sequence). This CDR3 spans 13 amino acids. Trimming shortened V by 0 bases and J by 7 bases, and 10 bases separated the two germline ends. CDR3 coding DNA: TGTGCCTGGAGTGTTATAGGGGGACAGCCCCAGCATTTT. Amino acids: CAWSVIGGQPQHF.

The V call is TRBV3-1 (or the pseudogene TRBV3-2), the J call TRBJ1-1; no definite D call. Trimming shortened V by 2 bases and J by 6 bases, and 10 bases separated the two germline ends. Germline V lookup: CDR1 LGHDT, CDR2 YNNKEL (reference sequence). The CDR3 is made up of 13 amino acids. CDR3 sequence reads: CASSQQFVAEAFF. The CDR3 DNA sequence: TGTGCCAGCAGCCAACAGTTTGTGGCTGAAGCTTTCTTT.

This chain uses TRBV12-3 or TRBV12-4 with TRBJ2-4, with D unresolved. The CDR3 has 11 amino acids. V lost 3 bases to trimming and J lost 6 bases, with 3 bases between them. The CDR3 coding sequence is TGTGCCAGCAGTTTGACAAACATTCAGTACTTC. It yields the protein CASSLTNIQYF.

The rearrangement joins TRBV6-5 to TRBJ2-3, with a tentative D call TRBD1 (5 bases). This CDR3 region has 13 residues. The V and J ends lost 7 bases and 3 bases respectively, with 11 bases between them. CDR1 is MNHEY, CDR2 SVGAGI, per germline. The CDR3 is CASTSPGTDTQYF. The DNA for the CDR3 is TGTGCCAGCACGTCCCCAGGGACAGATACGCAGTATTTT.

The genes are TRBV7-8 and TRBJ2-1, with 8 nucleotides matching TRBD2. Germline values: CDR1 SGHVS, CDR2 FQNEAQ. V lost 5 bases, J lost 4 bases, and 7 bases stayed unmatched. CDR3 length equals 15 residues. The CDR3 protein is CASSRSGISYNEQFF. The CDR3 DNA reads TGTGCCAGCAGCCGTAGCGGGATATCATACAATGAGCAGTTCTTC. Full variable domain (remainder filled in from reference TRBV7-8 and TRBJ2-1): GAGVSQSPRYKVAKRGQDVALRCDPISGHVSLFWYQQALGQGPEFLTYFQNEAQLDKSGLPSDRFFAERPEGSVSTLKIQRTQQEDSAVYLCASSRSGISYNEQFFGPGTRLTVL.

The CDR3 sequence: CASRLVSTDTQYF. For the CDR3, the DNA is TGTGCCAGCAGATTAGTGAGCACAGATACGCAGTATTTT. The chain links TRBV6-5 to TRBJ2-3; D is undetermined. The V and J ends lost 6 bases and 0 bases respectively, with 7 bases between them. This CDR3 has 13 residues. Germline CDR1 and CDR2: MNHEY and SVGAGI.

This chain joins TRBV7-9 and TRBJ2-7, with TRBD2 as a possible D gene (6 bases). Per the germline V gene, CDR1 is SEHNR and CDR2 is FQNEAQ (reference sequence). Trimming took off 1 base at V and 5 bases at J, with 12 bases between the two ends. The CDR3 runs 14 residues. The CDR3 region is CASSLEGGAHEQYF. As DNA, the CDR3 is TGTGCCAGCAGCTTAGAAGGCGGGGCCCACGAGCAGTACTTC. The full variable domain, rest sourced from reference TRBV7-9 and TRBJ2-7, is DTGVSQNPRHKITKRGQNVTFRCDPISEHNRLYWYRQTLGQGPEFLTYFQNEAQLEKSRLLSDRFSAERPKGSFSTLEIQRTEQGDSAMYLCASSLEGGAHEQYFGPGTRLTVT.

This chain joins TRBV19 and TRBJ2-1; 7 bases are shared with TRBD1. This CDR3 is built from 11 residues. CDR1 and CDR2 from the germline V gene are LNHDA and SQIVND (reference sequence). Trimming at V came to 7 bases and at J to 8 bases, leaving 2 bases not matched to a gene. The CDR3 region is CASKGADEQFF. CDR3 DNA: TGTGCCAGTAAGGGGGCGGATGAGCAGTTCTTC.

This clone was seen once. This chain connects TRBV5-1 to TRBJ1-1; D perhaps matches TRBD1 (5 bases). The CDR3 consists of 14 residues. Per the germline V gene, CDR1 is SGHRS and CDR2 is YFSETQ. V lost 1 base, J lost 1 base, and 8 bases lay in between. In DNA form, the CDR3 reads TGCGCCAGCAGCTTGCAGGGACGGAACACTGAAGCTTTCTTT. Residues: CASSLQGRNTEAFF.

The sample holds a few counts of this clone. The chain joins TRBV6-2 or TRBV6-3 to TRBJ2-1; 13 bases align to TRBD2. The V gene's germline CDR1 is MNHEY and CDR2 SVGEGT. V shed 6 bases, J shed 0 bases, and the junction held 17 bases outside the gene matches. The CDR3 has 21 residues. The CDR3 region has the DNA TGTGCCAGCAGCCTTAACCCCGGACTAGCGGGAGACGAGGACTCCTACAATGAGCAGTTCTTC. It translates to CASSLNPGLAGDEDSYNEQFF.

The J gene is TRBJ2-3, the V gene TRBV28; 11 bases fit TRBD2. The CDR3 is 16 residues long. V lost 4 bases to trimming and J lost 6 bases; unmatched junction nucleotides: 9. CDR1 is MDHEN, CDR2 SYDVKM, per germline. The CDR3 region has the DNA TGTGCCAGCAGTTCAGGGACTAGCGGACATCGGGATACGCAGTATTTT. The encoded protein is CASSSGTSGHRDTQYF.

This chain uses TRBV7-2 with TRBJ2-7; D may be TRBD1 (6 bases). The CDR3 spans 15 residues. CDR1 is SGHTA, CDR2 FQGNSA, per germline. The V end was cut by 5 bases, the J end by 1 base, with 15 bases between. The CDR3 reads CASSRTVGTSYEQYF. In DNA form, the CDR3 reads TGTGCCAGCAGCCGGACGGTCGGGACATCCTACGAGCAGTACTTC. Combining the CDR3 with reference TRBV7-2 and TRBJ2-7 gives the whole variable domain GAGVSQSPSNKVTEKGKDVELRCDPISGHTALYWYRQSLGQGLEFLIYFQGNSAPDKSGLPSDRFSAERTGGSVSTLTIQRTQQEDSAVYLCASSRTVGTSYEQYFGPGTRLTVT.